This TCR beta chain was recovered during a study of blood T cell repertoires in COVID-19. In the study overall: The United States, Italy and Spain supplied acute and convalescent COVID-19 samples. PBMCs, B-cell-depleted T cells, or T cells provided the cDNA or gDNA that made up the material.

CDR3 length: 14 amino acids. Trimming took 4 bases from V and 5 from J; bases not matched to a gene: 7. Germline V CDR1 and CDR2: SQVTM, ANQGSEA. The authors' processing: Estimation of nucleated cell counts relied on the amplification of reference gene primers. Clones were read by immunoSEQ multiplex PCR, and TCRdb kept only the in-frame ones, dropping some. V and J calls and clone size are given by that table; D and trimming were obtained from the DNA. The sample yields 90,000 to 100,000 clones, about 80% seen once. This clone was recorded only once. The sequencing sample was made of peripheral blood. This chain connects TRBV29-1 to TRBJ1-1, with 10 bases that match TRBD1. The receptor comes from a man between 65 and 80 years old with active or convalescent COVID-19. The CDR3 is CSVAPGQGRTEAFF. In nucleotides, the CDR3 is TGCAGCGTTGCACCGGGACAGGGGCGGACTGAAGCTTTCTTT. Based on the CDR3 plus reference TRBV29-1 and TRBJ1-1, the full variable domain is SAVISQKPSRDICQRGTSLTIQCQVDSQVTMMFWYRQQPGQSLTLIATANQGSEATYESGFVIDKFPISRPNLTFSTLTVSNMSPEDSSIYLCSVAPGQGRTEAFFGQGTRLTVV.